Below, 21 T cell receptor beta chains from the same sample are listed, as sequenced in a study of shared clonotypes between healthy human individuals (dated by TCRdb to 2018 to 2020). Receptors were amplified or captured by the immunoSEQ multiplex PCR assay. TCRdb holds this immuneACCESS table with in-frame rearrangements only. Some clones are missing; in checked studies, unresolved V genes explain under half, and the rest has no known cause. Here the sample has some 700,000 clones; 80% to 95% occur a single time. Around a third of the sample belongs to the ten largest clones. What was sequenced was memory CD8+ T cells from PBMCs. The cell subset or site label on this specimen signifies: CD45RO+ cells pooled with CCR7-negative TemRA cells. These receptors originate from a man younger than 35 in good health. Some clones in this sample may be carry-over from other donors' samples.

The J gene is TRBJ2-1, the V gene TRBV13; D possibly matches TRBD1 or TRBD2 (5 bases each). Trimming shortened V by 5 bases and J by 5 bases, and 16 bases separated the two germline ends. The CDR3 runs to 15 residues. Germline V CDR1 and CDR2: PRHDT, FYEKMQ (reference sequence). The CDR3 loop reads CASSPLGVKDNEQFF. In DNA form, the CDR3 reads TGTGCCAGCAGCCCCTTGGGGGTCAAAGACAATGAGCAGTTCTTC. The entire variable domain, with the rest obtained from reference TRBV13 and TRBJ2-1, is as follows: AAGVIQSPRHLIKEKRETATLKCYPIPRHDTVYWYQQGPGQDPQFLISFYEKMQSDKGSIPDRFSAQQFSDYHSELNMSSLELGDSALYFCASSPLGVKDNEQFFGPGTRLTVL.

The chain couples TRBV5-1 to TRBJ1-5; D not certain. Germline CDR1 SGHRS, CDR2 YFSETQ. Trimming cost V 5 bases and J 4 bases, with 16 bases left between them. The CDR3 consists of 15 residues. This CDR3 is CASSFPRPLNQPQHF. CDR3 nucleotides: TGCGCCAGCAGTTTTCCACGACCCTTAAATCAGCCCCAGCATTTT.

The CDR3 coding sequence is TGCGCCAGCAGCCAGTTGGGGTCCGGGACAGCAGTTGAAAAACTGTTTTTT. Its protein is CASSQLGSGTAVEKLFF. V usage is TRBV4-1 and J usage is TRBJ1-4, with 7 bases fitting TRBD1. Germline V lookup: CDR1 MGHRA, CDR2 YSYEKL. The ends lost 3 bases at V and 7 bases at J; junction bases unmatched: 14. This CDR3 has 17 amino acids.

The CDR3 bases are TGCGCCAGCAGCCAAGATCGAAGGACTAGCGGGAGTAGTACGCAGTATTTT. Translated, it gives CASSQDRRTSGSSTQYF. This sequence joins TRBV4-3 and TRBJ2-3, with 13 bases that match TRBD2. This CDR3 has 17 amino acids. The V gene end was trimmed by 0 bases and the J gene end by 8 bases; junction bases not matched to a gene: 8. CDR1 and CDR2 from the germline V gene are LGHNA and YSLEER.

The chain joins TRBV7-6 to TRBJ2-7; D possibly corresponds to TRBD1 (5 bases). Germline V gene sequence: CDR1 SGHVS, CDR2 FNYEAQ. This CDR3 is 13 amino acids long. Trimming shortened V by 5 bases and J by 5 bases, and 13 bases separated the two germline ends. The CDR3 protein is CASSLLQGNEQYF. The CDR3 bases are TGTGCCAGCAGCCTTCTCCAGGGTAACGAGCAGTACTTC.

At least ten counts were recorded for this clone. This chain joins TRBV15 and TRBJ2-6; 7 bases align to TRBD1. Germline CDR1 and CDR2: LNHNV and YYDKDF (reference sequence). The V and J ends lost 3 bases and 0 bases, in that order; junction bases with no gene match: 8. The CDR3 extends over 18 amino acids. The CDR3 bases are TGTGCCACCAGCAGGGGGACAGAACCCCGCTCTGGGGCCAACGTCCTGACTTTC. Residues: CATSRGTEPRSGANVLTF.

This chain connects TRBV7-9 to TRBJ2-2; TRBD2 is a possible D gene (6 bases). V lost 3 bases and J lost 6, with 14 bases in between. The CDR3 is 15 residues long. Germline CDR1 and CDR2: SEHNR and FQNEAQ (reference sequence). The CDR3: CASSLPGTVAGELFF. DNA of the CDR3: TGTGCCAGCAGCTTGCCGGGGACTGTTGCCGGGGAGCTGTTTTTT.

This chain uses TRBV21-1 with TRBJ1-3. TRBV21-1 is noted as a pseudogene. The CDR3 is 18 residues long. The CDR3 region has the DNA TGTGCCAGCAGCCCCCGGGGGCCAGGGACCCGCTCTGGAAACACCATATATTTT. Protein sequence: CASSPRGPGTRSGNTIYF.

The chain has TRBV5-1 and TRBJ2-7, with unresolved D. The CDR3 extends over 15 amino acids. V was pared by 0 bases and J by 0 bases, with 10 bases between. CDR1 is SGHRS, CDR2 YFSETQ, per germline. The CDR3 sequence is CASSLGFGPSYEQYF. For the CDR3, the DNA is TGCGCCAGCAGCTTGGGATTCGGACCCTCCTACGAGCAGTACTTC.

The chain employs TRBV27 and TRBJ2-5; D unclear. The CDR3 covers 13 residues. V was cut by 3 bases and J by 1 base, with 6 bases left in between. Germline CDR1 and CDR2: MNHEY and SMNVEV (reference sequence). For the CDR3, the DNA is TGTGCCAGCAGTTTTTGGGGCCAAGAGACCCAGTACTTC. Translation: CASSFWGQETQYF.

As regards this clone: The same CDR3 is also encoded by other DNA sequences in this sample. The chain links TRBV9 to TRBJ2-7; 13 bases align to TRBD2. V lost 3 bases and J lost 2; bases outside the gene matches: 2. This CDR3 has 15 residues. Germline V gene sequence: CDR1 SGDLS, CDR2 YYNGEE. The CDR3 DNA sequence: TGTGCCAGCAGCGGCGGACTAGCGGGGGCCTACGAGCAGTACTTC. Protein sequence: CASSGGLAGAYEQYF.

In nucleotides, the CDR3 is TGTGCCAGCAGTCCGGGACTAGTTCATGAGCAGTTCTTC. This translates into CASSPGLVHEQFF. This sequence joins TRBV27 and TRBJ2-1, with 8 bases fitting TRBD2. The germline CDR1 and CDR2 sequences are MNHEY and SMNVEV (reference sequence). The CDR3 has 13 residues. V was pared by 5 bases and J by 8 bases, with 5 bases of the junction left unmatched.

J is TRBJ2-1 and V is TRBV9; 7 bases are a match to TRBD2. The CDR3 totals 15 residues. V lost 2 bases, J lost 2 bases, and 4 bases stayed unmatched. The germline V gene has CDR1 SGDLS and CDR2 YYNGEE. CDR3 loop: CASSVRAGTYNEQFF. CDR3 nucleotide sequence: TGTGCCAGCAGCGTGAGAGCGGGGACCTACAATGAGCAGTTCTTC.

A single count supports this clone. The rearrangement joins TRBV5-1 to TRBJ2-1, with 11 bases identical to TRBD1. The length of the CDR3 is 16 residues. Germline V gene data show CDR1 as SGHRS and CDR2 as YFSETQ. With V trimmed by 3 bases and J by 6 bases, 8 bases remained unmatched. CDR3 bases: TGCGCCAGCAGCTGGACGGGACAGGGGGTCGTCAATGAGCAGTTCTTC. This translates into CASSWTGQGVVNEQFF.

The CDR3 nucleotides read TGTGCCAGCAGCGATAGGAGGGGTCTTGGTAATGAGCAGTTCTTC. This gives the protein CASSDRRGLGNEQFF. V is TRBV11-2 and J is TRBJ2-1; D perhaps matches TRBD2 (6 bases). The length of the CDR3 is 15 residues. Germline CDR1 reads SGHAT; CDR2 reads FQNNGV. The V end lost 5 bases, the J end lost 7 bases, and 18 bases lay between the germline ends.

This chain links TRBV7-6 with TRBJ2-3; TRBD1 might be the D (6 bases). Germline V gene sequence: CDR1 SGHVS, CDR2 FNYEAQ. V was cut by 3 bases and J by 4 bases, with 14 bases left in between. This CDR3 spans 15 amino acids. CDR3 bases: TGTGCCAGCAGCTTGAATAGGGGACATTCAGATACGCAGTATTTT. It translates to CASSLNRGHSDTQYF.

The chain uses TRBV19 and TRBJ2-7; TRBD1 matches 8 bases. CDR1 and CDR2 (germline): LNHDA, SQIVND (reference sequence). The trim removed 2 bases at V and 7 bases at J, leaving 7 bases unmatched. This CDR3 is 14 amino acids long. CDR3 in DNA: TGTGCCAGTAGTATAAGCGACAGGGGAGAGGAGCAGTACTTC. It codes for CASSISDRGEEQYF.

This clone was observed a single time. The genes are TRBV7-2 and TRBJ2-3; TRBD1 matches at 9 bases. The trim removed 5 bases at V and 1 base at J, leaving 13 bases unmatched. This CDR3 is built from 18 residues. Germline values: CDR1 SGHTA, CDR2 FQGNSA. Here the CDR3 reads CASSTRDRVGLGTDTQYF. The CDR3 nucleotides read TGTGCCAGCAGCACCCGGGACAGGGTTGGGCTTGGCACAGATACGCAGTATTTT.

The rearrangement uses TRBV9 and TRBJ2-7, with 10 bases identical to TRBD2. In germline, CDR1 is SGDLS, CDR2 YYNGEE. The V and J ends lost 3 bases and 2 bases, in that order; junction bases with no gene match: 5. The CDR3 loop spans 15 amino acids. CDR3 protein: CASSAGTSVTYEQYF. The CDR3 DNA sequence: TGTGCCAGCAGCGCCGGGACTAGCGTAACCTACGAGCAGTACTTC.

This clone has a single count. The CDR3 DNA reads TGTGCCAGCAGCTCTCGACTAGCGGGAACTTACGAGCAGTACTTC. Translation gives CASSSRLAGTYEQYF. The rearrangement uses TRBV5-6 and TRBJ2-7, with 11 bases aligning to TRBD2. With V trimmed by 3 bases and J by 4 bases, 6 bases remained unmatched. The germline V gene has CDR1 SGHDT and CDR2 YYEEEE. The CDR3 is 15 amino acids.

The rearrangement links TRBV15 to TRBJ2-3; D might be TRBD2 (6 bases). The CDR3 covers 13 residues. With 1 base removed from V and 6 bases from J, the gap between germline ends came to 8 bases. Germline assignment: CDR1 LNHNV and CDR2 YYDKDF (reference sequence). The CDR3 nucleotides read TGTGCCACCAGCAGAGGCGGGATGGATACGCAGTATTTT. It translates to CATSRGGMDTQYF.